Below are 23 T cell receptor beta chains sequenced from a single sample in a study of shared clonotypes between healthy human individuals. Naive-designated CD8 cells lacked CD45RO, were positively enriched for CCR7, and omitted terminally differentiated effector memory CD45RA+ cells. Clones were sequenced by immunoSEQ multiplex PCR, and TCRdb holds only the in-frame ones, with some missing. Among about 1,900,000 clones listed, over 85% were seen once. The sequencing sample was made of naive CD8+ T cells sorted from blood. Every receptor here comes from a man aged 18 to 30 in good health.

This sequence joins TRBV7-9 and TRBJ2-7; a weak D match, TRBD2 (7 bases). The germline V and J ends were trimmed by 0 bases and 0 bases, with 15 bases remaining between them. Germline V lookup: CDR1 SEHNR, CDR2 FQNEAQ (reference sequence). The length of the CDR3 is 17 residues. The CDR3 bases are TGTGCCAGCAGCTTAGCAACGGGGGGCGAGAGCTCCTACGAGCAGTACTTC. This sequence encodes CASSLATGGESSYEQYF.

In DNA, the CDR3 is TGCGCCAGCAGTGATACGGGGTTTGGCTACACCTTC. Its protein product is CASSDTGFGYTF. This rearrangement joins TRBV10-2 to TRBJ1-2; D is ambiguous. Germline CDR1 and CDR2: WSHSY and SAAADI. Trimming cost V 3 bases and J 7 bases, with 9 bases left between them. This CDR3 is 12 amino acids long.

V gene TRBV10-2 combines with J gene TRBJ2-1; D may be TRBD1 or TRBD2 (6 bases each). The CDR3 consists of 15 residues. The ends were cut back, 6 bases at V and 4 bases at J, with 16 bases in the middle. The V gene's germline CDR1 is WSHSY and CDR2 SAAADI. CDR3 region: CASRVGGAKYNEQFF. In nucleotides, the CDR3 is TGCGCCAGCAGAGTCGGGGGCGCTAAGTACAATGAGCAGTTCTTC.

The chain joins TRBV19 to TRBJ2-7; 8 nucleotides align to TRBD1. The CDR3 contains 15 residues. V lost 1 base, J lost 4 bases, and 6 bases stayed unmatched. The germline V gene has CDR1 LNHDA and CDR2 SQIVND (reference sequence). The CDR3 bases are TGTGCCAGTAGTATAGGCGCAGGGGGCGGGTACGAGCAGTACTTC. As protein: CASSIGAGGGYEQYF.

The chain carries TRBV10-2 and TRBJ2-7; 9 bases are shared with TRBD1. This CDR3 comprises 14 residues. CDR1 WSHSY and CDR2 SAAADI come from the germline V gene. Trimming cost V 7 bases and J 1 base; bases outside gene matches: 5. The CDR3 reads CASTGQGVSYEQYF. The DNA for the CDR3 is TGCGCCAGCACGGGACAGGGTGTGTCCTACGAGCAGTACTTC.

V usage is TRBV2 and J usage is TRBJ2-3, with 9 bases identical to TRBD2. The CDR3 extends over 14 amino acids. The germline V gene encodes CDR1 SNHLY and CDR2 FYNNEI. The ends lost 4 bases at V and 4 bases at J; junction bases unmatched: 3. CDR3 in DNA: TGTGCCAGCAGTGGGACTAGCGTGCCAGATACGCAGTATTTT. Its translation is CASSGTSVPDTQYF.

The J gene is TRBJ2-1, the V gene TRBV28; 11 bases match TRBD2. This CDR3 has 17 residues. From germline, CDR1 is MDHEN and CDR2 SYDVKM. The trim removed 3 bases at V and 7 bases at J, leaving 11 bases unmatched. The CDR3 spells CASSFPLLAGGPNEQFF. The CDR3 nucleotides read TGTGCCAGCAGTTTTCCCCTCCTAGCGGGGGGCCCGAATGAGCAGTTCTTC.

The CDR3 here is CASSRAGEQFF. DNA for the CDR3: TGTGCCAGCAGCAGAGCCGGAGAGCAGTTCTTC. The rearrangement joins TRBV11-2 to TRBJ2-1, with unresolved D. Trimming took 5 bases from V and 10 from J, leaving 9 bases between them. From germline, CDR1 is SGHAT and CDR2 FQNNGV. The length of the CDR3 is 11 residues.

The CDR3 here is CASSLAQTSSEQYF. The CDR3 DNA reads TGTGCCAGCAGCTTAGCCCAGACTAGCTCGGAGCAGTACTTC. The rearrangement uses TRBV13 and TRBJ2-7; 7 nucleotides line up with TRBD2. The junction had 7 bases not matched to a gene; V was cut back by 1 base and J by 7 bases. This CDR3 has 14 residues. Germline values: CDR1 PRHDT, CDR2 FYEKMQ (reference sequence).

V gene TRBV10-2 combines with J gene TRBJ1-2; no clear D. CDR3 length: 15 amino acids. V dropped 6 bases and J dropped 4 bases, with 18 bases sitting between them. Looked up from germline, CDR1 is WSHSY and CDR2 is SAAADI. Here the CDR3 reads CASSDHGRDSYGYTF. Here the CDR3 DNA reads TGCGCCAGCAGCGATCACGGACGGGATTCCTATGGCTACACCTTC.

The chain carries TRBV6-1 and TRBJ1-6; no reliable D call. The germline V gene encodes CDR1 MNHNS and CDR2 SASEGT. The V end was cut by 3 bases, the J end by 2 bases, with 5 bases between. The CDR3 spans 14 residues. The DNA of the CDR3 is TGTGCCAGCAGTGATGGGCCCTATAATTCACCCCTCCACTTT. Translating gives CASSDGPYNSPLHF.

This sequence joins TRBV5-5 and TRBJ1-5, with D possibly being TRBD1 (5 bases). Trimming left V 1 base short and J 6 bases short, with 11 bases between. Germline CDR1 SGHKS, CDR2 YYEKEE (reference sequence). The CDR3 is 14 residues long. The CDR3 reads CASSLYQGSQPQHF. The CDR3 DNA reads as TGTGCCAGCAGCTTGTATCAGGGAAGTCAGCCCCAGCATTTT.

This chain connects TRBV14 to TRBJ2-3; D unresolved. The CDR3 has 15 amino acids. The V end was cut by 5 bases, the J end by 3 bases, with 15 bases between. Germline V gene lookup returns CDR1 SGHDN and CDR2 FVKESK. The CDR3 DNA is TGTGCCAGCAGCGCGTTTGGTATGGGAACAGATACGCAGTATTTT. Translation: CASSAFGMGTDTQYF.

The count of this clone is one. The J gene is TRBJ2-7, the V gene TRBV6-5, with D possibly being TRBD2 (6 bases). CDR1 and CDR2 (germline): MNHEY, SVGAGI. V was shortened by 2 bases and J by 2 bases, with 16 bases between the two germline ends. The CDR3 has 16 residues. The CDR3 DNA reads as TGTGCCAGCAGTTACGCGCACTGGGAGGAGGCCTACGAGCAGTACTTC. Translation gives CASSYAHWEEAYEQYF.

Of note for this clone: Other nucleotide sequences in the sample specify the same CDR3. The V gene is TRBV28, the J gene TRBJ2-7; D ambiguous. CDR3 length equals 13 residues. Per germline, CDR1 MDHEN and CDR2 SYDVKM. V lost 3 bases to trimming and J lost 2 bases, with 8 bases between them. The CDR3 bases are TGTGCCAGCAGTTTCCGGAAAACCTACGAGCAGTACTTC. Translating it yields CASSFRKTYEQYF.

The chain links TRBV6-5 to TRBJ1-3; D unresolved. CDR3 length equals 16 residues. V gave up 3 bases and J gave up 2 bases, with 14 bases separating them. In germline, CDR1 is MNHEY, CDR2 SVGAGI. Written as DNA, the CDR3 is TGTGCCAGCAGTTATTCCCGGGGAACAGCTGGAAACACCATATATTTT. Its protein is CASSYSRGTAGNTIYF.

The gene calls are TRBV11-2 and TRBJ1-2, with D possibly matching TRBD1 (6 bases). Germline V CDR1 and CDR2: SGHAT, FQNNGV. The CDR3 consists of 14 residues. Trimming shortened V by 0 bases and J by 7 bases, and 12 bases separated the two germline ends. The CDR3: CASSLDRPTGGYTF. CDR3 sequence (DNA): TGTGCCAGCAGCTTAGATAGGCCGACAGGTGGCTACACCTTC. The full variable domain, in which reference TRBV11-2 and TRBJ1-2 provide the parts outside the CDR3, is EAGVAQSPRYKIIEKRQSVAFWCNPISGHATLYWYQQILGQGPKLLIQFQNNGVVDDSQLPKDRFSAERLKGVDSTLKIQPAKLEDSAVYLCASSLDRPTGGYTFGSGTRLTVV.

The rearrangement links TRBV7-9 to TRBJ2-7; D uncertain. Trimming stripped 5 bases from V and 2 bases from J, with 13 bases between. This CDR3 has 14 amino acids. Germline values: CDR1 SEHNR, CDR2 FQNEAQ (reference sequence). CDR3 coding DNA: TGTGCCAGCAGCGCCCCCTTGCACCCCTACGAGCAGTACTTC. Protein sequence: CASSAPLHPYEQYF.

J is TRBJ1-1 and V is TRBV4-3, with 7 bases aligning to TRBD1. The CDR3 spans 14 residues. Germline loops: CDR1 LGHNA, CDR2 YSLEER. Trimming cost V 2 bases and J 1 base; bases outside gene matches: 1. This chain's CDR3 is CASSQQGENTEAFF. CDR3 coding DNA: TGCGCCAGCAGCCAACAGGGGGAGAACACTGAAGCTTTCTTT.

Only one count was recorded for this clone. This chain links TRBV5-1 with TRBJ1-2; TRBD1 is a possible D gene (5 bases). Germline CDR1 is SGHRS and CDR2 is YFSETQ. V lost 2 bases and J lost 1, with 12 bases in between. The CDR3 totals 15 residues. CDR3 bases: TGCGCCAGCAGCTTTTGGCAGGGTCTTAACTATGGCTACACCTTC. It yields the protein CASSFWQGLNYGYTF.

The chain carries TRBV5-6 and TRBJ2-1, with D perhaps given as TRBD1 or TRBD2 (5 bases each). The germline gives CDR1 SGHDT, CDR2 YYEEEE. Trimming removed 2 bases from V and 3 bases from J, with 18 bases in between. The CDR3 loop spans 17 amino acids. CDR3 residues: CASSFGQRDDYYNEQFF. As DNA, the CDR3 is TGTGCCAGCAGCTTTGGGCAGAGGGACGATTACTACAATGAGCAGTTCTTC. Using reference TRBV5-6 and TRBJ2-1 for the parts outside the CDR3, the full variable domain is DAGVTQSPTHLIKTRGQQVTLRCSPKSGHDTVSWYQQALGQGPQFIFQYYEEEERQRGNFPDRFSGHQFPNYSSELNVNALLLGDSALYLCASSFGQRDDYYNEQFFGPGTRLTVL.

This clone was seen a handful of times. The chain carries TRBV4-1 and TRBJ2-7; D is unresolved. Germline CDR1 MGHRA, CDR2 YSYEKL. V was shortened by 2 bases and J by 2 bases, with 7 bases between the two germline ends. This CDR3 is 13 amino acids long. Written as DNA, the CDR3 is TGCGCCAGCAGCCAAAGTTTAGCCTACGAGCAGTACTTC. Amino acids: CASSQSLAYEQYF.

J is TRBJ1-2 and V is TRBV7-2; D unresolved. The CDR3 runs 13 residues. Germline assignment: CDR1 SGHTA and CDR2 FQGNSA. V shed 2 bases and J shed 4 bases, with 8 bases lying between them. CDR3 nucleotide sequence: TGTGCCAGCAGCTTAACGGATACCTATGGCTACACCTTC. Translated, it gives CASSLTDTYGYTF.